This T cell receptor beta chain was profiled in a study of blood T cell repertoires in COVID-19. Study summary: COVID-19 samples collected from the United States, Italy and Spain covered acute and convalescent phases. Nucleic acid was either cDNA or gDNA, and it came from T cells, B-cell-depleted T cells, or PBMCs.

How the authors handled the data: Reference gene primer amplification gave nucleated cell count estimates. The table came from immunoSEQ multiplex PCR; TCRdb's copy has only in-frame clones and leaves some out. Clone size and V and J calls were adopted from that table, with D and trimming inferred from the DNA. The sample records about 100,000 clones, 70% to 90% being singletons. This CDR3 comprises 15 residues. The ends lost 4 bases at V and 3 bases at J; junction bases unmatched: 10. The germline CDR1 and CDR2 sequences are SGHNT and YYREEE (reference sequence). The rearrangement joins TRBV5-4 to TRBJ2-7; 7 nucleotides agree with TRBD2. The clonotype was recovered from a woman older than 75 with acute or convalescent COVID-19. The specimen was peripheral blood. The CDR3 sequence is CASSPWGGTNYEQYF. CDR3 DNA sequence: TGTGCCAGCAGCCCTTGGGGGGGGACGAACTACGAGCAGTACTTC. Full variable domain (rest looked up from reference TRBV5-4 and TRBJ2-7): ETGVTQSPTHLIKTRGQQVTLRCSSQSGHNTVSWYQQALGQGPQFIFQYYREEENGRGNFPPRFSGLQFPNYSSELNVNALELDDSALYLCASSPWGGTNYEQYFGPGTRLTVT.